A selection of T cell receptor beta chains follows, all from one sample in a study of T cell changes during pregnancy in multiple sclerosis. Assay: immunoSEQ multiplex PCR; the TCRdb copy retains only in-frame clones and omits some. The table lists about 59,000 clones, 90% to 95% of them singletons. The source was CD8+ T cells from peripheral blood mononuclear cells, collected after pregnancy. Every receptor here comes from a female donor with multiple sclerosis, enrolled in a pregnancy study. The CDR3 runs from the conserved cysteine through the conserved F or W. D genes are given only for firm matches. Size is omitted from some rows. Given values are once, few, many or a class for expanded clones.

V gene	J gene	D gene	clone size	CDR3 DNA	CDR3 protein
TRBV5-1	TRBJ2-3	TRBD2	.	TGCGCCAGCAGCTTGGGCTGGCGGGAGCGCACAGATACGCAGTATTTT	CASSLGWRERTDTQYF
TRBV2	TRBJ2-7	.	.	TGTGCCAGCATACGGGAGATCACCTACGAGCAGTACTTC	CASIREITYEQYF
TRBV29-1	TRBJ2-7	TRBD2	.	TGCACCGCTAGCGGGAACTCCTACGAGCAGTACTTC	CTASGNSYEQYF
TRBV11-1	TRBJ2-5	TRBD1	.	TGTGCCAGCAGCTTACACAGGGGAGTCCAGGAGACCCAGTACTTC	CASSLHRGVQETQYF
TRBV30	TRBJ1-5	TRBD1	.	TGTGCCTGGAGCGGACAGGGTGGTCAGCCCCAGCATTTT	CAWSGQGGQPQHF
TRBV7-2	TRBJ1-2	.	.	TGTGCCAGCAGCTTAGGCAGTCTCTATGGCTACACCTTC	CASSLGSLYGYTF
TRBV19	TRBJ2-1	.	.	TGTGCCAGTACCCTGGCGGGCATCAATGAGCAGTTCTTC	CASTLAGINEQFF
TRBV7-9	TRBJ1-2	TRBD1	.	TGTGCCAGCAGCTTAGCGGGGGGACAGGGTACTGGCTACACCTTC	CASSLAGGQGTGYTF
TRBV11-3	TRBJ2-7	TRBD1	.	TGTGCCAGCAGCTCGCCTTCGACAGGGGTCGAGCAGTACTTC	CASSSPSTGVEQYF
TRBV28	TRBJ2-1	.	.	TGTGCCAGCAGTTTCCAGAGCAGGGAATTCGAGCAGTTCTTC	CASSFQSREFEQFF
TRBV27	TRBJ2-7	TRBD2	.	TGTGCCAGCAGTGGATGGACTAGCGGGATTTACGAGCAGTACTTC	CASSGWTSGIYEQYF
TRBV14	TRBJ2-5	.	.	TGTGCCAGCAGCCAAGACTGGCTAGAGGAGACCCAGTACTTC	CASSQDWLEETQYF
TRBV9	TRBJ2-7	.	.	TGTGCCAGCAGCGTAGGTCGAGACGTGACTAAATCCTACGAGCAGTACTTC	CASSVGRDVTKSYEQYF
TRBV7-6	TRBJ2-7	.	.	TGTGCCAGCAGCTCGTCACAGGGAGAATACGAGCAGTACTTC	CASSSSQGEYEQYF
TRBV27	TRBJ2-3	TRBD1	.	TGTGCCAGCAGTCCGTGGACAGGCAGCACAGATACGCAGTATTTT	CASSPWTGSTDTQYF
TRBV5-1	TRBJ2-3	.	.	TGCGCCAGCAGCTTGGGCCATACTAGCACAGATACGCAGTATTTT	CASSLGHTSTDTQYF
TRBV27	TRBJ2-1	.	.	TGTGCCAGCAGTTTTCTCTCTAACAATGAGCAGTTCTTC	CASSFLSNNEQFF
TRBV7-9	TRBJ1-2	.	once	TGTGCCAGCAGCTACGTCCTAGGCTACACCTTC	CASSYVLGYTF
TRBV4-2	TRBJ2-3	.	.	TGTGCCAGCAGATCAGGGACAGATACGCAGTATTTT	CASRSGTDTQYF
TRBV30	TRBJ2-1	.	.	TGTGCCTGGAGTGTATTGTGGGACATTAGCTCCTACAATGAGCAGTTCTTC	CAWSVLWDISSYNEQFF
TRBV21-1	TRBJ2-7	.	.	TGTGCCAGCAGCAAAGACCTCGAGGGCCCCGCGGGCGAGCAGTACTTC	CASSKDLEGPAGEQYF
TRBV6-1	TRBJ2-7	.	.	TGTGCCAGCAGTGAGAAGTCAGCCTACGAGCAGTACTTC	CASSEKSAYEQYF
TRBV7-9	TRBJ1-1	.	.	TGTGCCAGCAGCTTGAAGGTTACAGGTGGTATGAACACTGAAGCTTTCTTT	CASSLKVTGGMNTEAFF
TRBV7-9	TRBJ2-3	TRBD2	.	TGTGCCAGCAGCCCGTACACTAGCGGCACACTCACAGATACGCAGTATTTT	CASSPYTSGTLTDTQYF
TRBV9	TRBJ2-7	TRBD2	.	TGTGCCAGCAGCGTAGAGCCCAGCGGGAGGATCGACGAGCAGTACTTC	CASSVEPSGRIDEQYF
TRBV7-6	TRBJ2-3	.	.	TGTGCCAGCAGCGAACAGGGAGCAGATACGCAGTATTTT	CASSEQGADTQYF
TRBV28	TRBJ1-5	TRBD1	once	TGTGCCAGCAGGGGGAGGACAGGGGATCAGCCCCAGCATTTT	CASRGRTGDQPQHF
TRBV7-9	TRBJ1-1	.	.	TGTGCCAGCAGCTTTAGACTCGGTTTCGATGAGGGTGAAGCTTTCTTT	CASSFRLGFDEGEAFF
TRBV6-4	TRBJ2-1	.	.	TGTGCCAGCAGGCGGGACTCCAACAATGAGCAGTTCTTC	CASRRDSNNEQFF
TRBV29-1	TRBJ2-2	.	.	TGCAGCGCAAAGAACACCGGGGAGCTGTTTTTT	CSAKNTGELFF
TRBV7-3	TRBJ2-1	.	.	TGTGCCAGCAGCTCGGGACTTTACGCCGATGAGCAGTTCTTC	CASSSGLYADEQFF
TRBV27	TRBJ2-1	.	.	TGTGCCAGCAGTTTATCCGGACTGCACAATGAGCAGTTCTTC	CASSLSGLHNEQFF
TRBV6-5	TRBJ1-2	TRBD1	.	TGTGCCAGCACCGGGACAGAATTCTATGGCTACACCTTC	CASTGTEFYGYTF
TRBV5-1	TRBJ1-1	.	.	TGCGCCAGCAGCTTACCAGGGAACACTGAAGCTTTCTTT	CASSLPGNTEAFF
TRBV5-6	TRBJ2-7	.	.	TGTGCCAGCAGCTTGGGCCTAGCTGAGCAGTACTTC	CASSLGLAEQYF
TRBV6-5	TRBJ1-4	.	.	TGTGCCAGCAGCCAGTGGGCAGGGTCGAATGAAAAACTGTTTTTT	CASSQWAGSNEKLFF
TRBV7-2	TRBJ1-2	.	.	TGTGCCAGCAGTGATCTGGAGTATGGCTACACCTTC	CASSDLEYGYTF
TRBV5-1	TRBJ2-5	TRBD2	.	TGCGCCAGCTCGGGACTAGACCAAGAGACCCAGTACTTC	CASSGLDQETQYF
TRBV28	TRBJ2-1	.	once	TGTGCCAGCAGTCTCAGATCCTCCTCCTACAATGAGCAGTTCTTC	CASSLRSSSYNEQFF
TRBV2	TRBJ1-4	TRBD1	.	TGTGCCAGCAAGACCCCGGCCCAGGGGGATGAAAAACTGTTTTTT	CASKTPAQGDEKLFF
TRBV30	TRBJ1-2	.	.	TGTGCCTGGAGTGTAAGCCGGGGTTATGGCTACACCTTC	CAWSVSRGYGYTF
TRBV5-8	TRBJ2-7	.	.	TGTGCCAGCAGCTCTCCGGGTTTCTCCTACGAGCAGTACTTC	CASSSPGFSYEQYF
TRBV6-1	TRBJ1-5	.	.	TGTGCCAGCAGTGAAGTGGGGGGAAGCAATCAGCCCCAGCATTTT	CASSEVGGSNQPQHF
TRBV9	TRBJ2-2	TRBD2	.	TGTGCCAGCAGCGCTAGCGGAGGCGGGGAGCTGTTTTTT	CASSASGGGELFF
TRBV29-1	TRBJ2-1	.	.	TGCAGCGTTGGGGGGCTAGCCTACAATGAGCAGTTCTTC	CSVGGLAYNEQFF
TRBV27	TRBJ2-7	.	.	TGTGCCAGCAGTTTTGGGCAGTCTCTCTACGAGCAGTACTTC	CASSFGQSLYEQYF
TRBV5-1	TRBJ2-5	.	.	TGCGCCAGCAGCTTGGCGATAGGGTTACGGGAACAAGAGACCCAGTACTTC	CASSLAIGLREQETQYF
TRBV4-1	TRBJ2-1	TRBD2	.	TGCGCCAGCAGCCAAGATGGAGGCAGCGGGAGGGTATACAATGAGCAGTTCTTC	CASSQDGGSGRVYNEQFF
TRBV15	TRBJ1-2	TRBD1	.	TGTGCCACCAGCAGTTCCGGGACAGGGGCGCTGAGATATGGCTACACCTTC	CATSSSGTGALRYGYTF
TRBV28	TRBJ1-2	TRBD1	.	TGTGCCACCCTGGGACAGAGTTTTTATGGCTACACCTTC	CATLGQSFYGYTF
TRBV4-1	TRBJ2-7	TRBD2	.	TGCGCCAGCAGCCAAGGTCCGGGACTAGGGTACGAGCAGTACTTC	CASSQGPGLGYEQYF
TRBV7-9	TRBJ1-1	TRBD1	.	TGTGCCAGCAGCTTGACAGGGGGCGCGGAGAACACTGAAGCTTTCTTT	CASSLTGGAENTEAFF
TRBV27	TRBJ1-2	TRBD1	.	TGTGCCAGCAGTTTGACAGGGAACGGCTACACCTTC	CASSLTGNGYTF
TRBV28	TRBJ2-1	TRBD2	.	TGTGCCAGCAGTTCGATCCCTGGACTAGCGGTTTACAATGAGCAGTTCTTC	CASSSIPGLAVYNEQFF
TRBV19	TRBJ1-2	TRBD1	.	TGTGCCAGTAGTATCGAGGTCACAGGGGGCTATGGCTACACCTTC	CASSIEVTGGYGYTF
TRBV7-2	TRBJ1-3	.	.	TGTGCCAGCAGCATAAGCTCAGGGGCCGGAAACACCATATATTTT	CASSISSGAGNTIYF
TRBV1	TRBJ1-2	.	.	TGCACCAGCAACAAAGACAGGGGAGATGACTATGGCTACACCTTC	CTSNKDRGDDYGYTF
TRBV7-9	TRBJ1-4	.	.	TGTGCCAGCAGCTCCTGGACAGCTGGGGGAGAAAAACTGTTTTTT	CASSSWTAGGEKLFF